The T cell receptor (beta chain) under discussion was sequenced for a study of blood T cell repertoires in COVID-19. Germline loops: CDR1 SGHTA, CDR2 FQGTGA. Deletions cut 1 base from V and 10 bases from J, with 11 bases between. CDR3 length: 14 residues. The repertoire was sequenced with immunoSEQ multiplex PCR; TCRdb's copy has only in-frame clones and lacks some. The profile shows 140,000 to 150,000 clones, approximately 78% of them singletons. Sequenced sample: PBMCs or T cells enriched from blood (not recorded which). This receptor was identified in a woman in her fifties or sixties who had recovered from COVID-19. The chain has TRBV7-3 and TRBJ1-6, with D perhaps TRBD1 (6 bases). The CDR3 spells CASSLNTGSSPLHF. The CDR3 nucleotides read TGTGCCAGCAGCTTAAATACAGGGAGCTCACCCCTCCACTTT.